This T cell receptor (beta chain) was profiled in a study of T cell responses to AZD1222 COVID-19 vaccine. The overall study: Pooling was applied to second doses at about 4 or about 12 weeks.

Germline assignment: CDR1 LGHDT and CDR2 YNNKEL (reference sequence). The J segment lost 8 bases and the V segment lost 7 bases, leaving 10 bases of the junction unmatched. The CDR3 contains 14 residues. Here immunoSEQ multiplex PCR was the method, and the copy in TCRdb shows in-frame clones only, minus some. The table shows fewer than 110,000 clones, with roughly 91% occurring only once. The sequenced sample was peripheral blood, obtained on day 0 of AZD1222 vaccination. This chain uses TRBV3-1 (or the pseudogene TRBV3-2) with TRBJ1-4; 7 bases line up with TRBD1. The clonotype was recovered from an adult in good health. CDR3 loop: CASTREGANEKLFF. Written as DNA, the CDR3 is TGTGCCAGCACCAGGGAGGGGGCAAACGAAAAACTGTTTTTT.